Included here is one T cell receptor (beta chain) sequence, with context. Between the trimmed V and J ends, which lost 4 bases and 0 bases, there was a span of 11 bases. The germline V gene encodes CDR1 SGHRS and CDR2 YFSETQ. There are 16 residues in the CDR3. As originally analysed: Nucleated cell counts were estimated from reference gene primer amplification. The repertoire was sequenced with immunoSEQ multiplex PCR; TCRdb's copy has only in-frame clones and lacks some. The V and J calls and the clone size are those of that table, but D and trimming were determined from the DNA. Found here are some 250,000 clones, over 65% of them singletons; the top ten hold 3% to 3.5%. The data stem from a study of blood T cell repertoires in COVID-19. About the research overall: Spain, Italy and the United States supplied samples that represented acute and convalescent COVID-19. Nucleic acid was either cDNA or gDNA, and it came from T cells, B-cell-depleted T cells, or PBMCs.

The chain employs TRBV5-1 and TRBJ2-6; tentative D call: TRBD2 (6 bases). The sample taken for sequencing was peripheral blood. The origin of this receptor is a woman older than 75 with acute or convalescent COVID-19. The CDR3 loop reads CASSAGLSSGANVLTF. CDR3 DNA sequence: TGCGCCAGCAGCGCGGGACTTAGCTCTGGGGCCAACGTCCTGACTTTC.